A single sample gave rise to the 10 T cell receptor beta chains below, sequenced in a study of identical twins. TCRdb independently ran MiXCR on the 5' RACE reads; one entry per CDR3 protein. The sample lists under 300,000 distinct CDR3 sequences, 6.5% occurring once. The same specimen was also included in a second study, on T cells expressing NK-cell markers.

Input material: CD8+ T cells sorted from blood. The receptors were sampled from a woman under 30 in good health.

The table lists this clonotype with a few counts. The chain carries TRBV7-9 and TRBJ2-7; 7 bases fit TRBD2. Germline V gene lookup returns CDR1 SEHNR and CDR2 FQNEAQ (reference sequence). CDR3 length: 13 residues. The V and J ends lost 1 base and 6 bases, in that order; junction bases with no gene match: 3. The DNA for the CDR3 is TGTGCCAGCAGCTTAGGGGGGGAGGGCGAGCAGTACTTC. Residues: CASSLGGEGEQYF.

The rearrangement uses TRBV6-5 and TRBJ2-7; D may be TRBD2 (5 bases). Trimming took 2 bases from V and 2 from J, leaving 16 bases between them. Germline V gene lookup returns CDR1 MNHEY and CDR2 SVGAGI. CDR3 size: 16 residues. The CDR3 loop reads CASSYGVEGDTYEQYF. The CDR3 DNA follows: TGTGCCAGCAGTTACGGGGTCGAGGGCGATACCTACGAGCAGTACTTC.

This clonotype appeared a few times. V gene TRBV12-3 or TRBV12-4 combines with J gene TRBJ2-1; 11 bases line up with TRBD2. This CDR3 comprises 14 residues. With 7 bases clipped from V and 6 bases from J, the junction kept 5 bases outside the gene matches. The CDR3 DNA is TGTGCCAGCACCGTAGCGGGGGGGGGCAATGAGCAGTTCTTC. It codes for CASTVAGGGNEQFF.

The chain couples TRBV3-1 to TRBJ2-1; D possibly uses TRBD1 or TRBD2 (5 bases each). In germline, CDR1 is LGHDT, CDR2 YNNKEL (reference sequence). The length of the CDR3 is 12 residues. Between the trimmed V and J ends, which lost 4 bases and 11 bases, there was a span of 12 bases. CDR3 amino acids: CASSPTRGQQFF. CDR3 coding DNA: TGTGCCAGCAGCCCTACTCGGGGACAGCAGTTCTTC.

This clonotype was recorded many times. V usage is TRBV9 and J usage is TRBJ2-3, with 7 bases aligning to TRBD1. With V trimmed by 5 bases and J by 3 bases, 6 bases remained unmatched. CDR1 is SGDLS and CDR2 is YYNGEE in the germline V gene. The CDR3 has 14 amino acids. The chain's CDR3 is CASSDRVGTDTQYF. Here the CDR3 DNA reads TGTGCCAGCAGTGACAGGGTGGGGACAGATACGCAGTATTTT.

The chain uses TRBV5-1 and TRBJ2-7; possibly TRBD1 for D (6 bases). The CDR3 runs to 12 residues. Germline V gene data show CDR1 as SGHRS and CDR2 as YFSETQ. The V end lost 4 bases, the J end lost 6 bases, and 11 bases lay between the germline ends. CDR3 residues: CASSTQGSEQYF. The DNA for the CDR3 is TGCGCCAGCAGCACACAGGGTAGCGAGCAGTACTTC.

This clonotype was observed at least ten times. This chain uses TRBV10-2 with TRBJ2-7; the D is unclear. V gave up 6 bases and J gave up 5 bases, with 11 bases separating them. The CDR3 length is 12 residues. Germline lookup yields CDR1 WSHSY and CDR2 SAAADI. CDR3 sequence: CASRGEANEQYF. DNA of the CDR3: TGCGCCAGCAGAGGAGAGGCCAACGAGCAGTACTTC.

This clonotype was observed at least ten times. The V and J genes are TRBV11-2 and TRBJ2-7; perhaps TRBD1 as D (5 bases). Germline values: CDR1 SGHAT, CDR2 FQNNGV. Trimming pared 5 bases from V and 2 bases from J, leaving 10 bases between. There are 13 residues in the CDR3. In nucleotides, the CDR3 is TGTGCCAGCAGCCTGGGGCTAACCTACGAGCAGTACTTC. Translation: CASSLGLTYEQYF.

The sample holds many counts of this clonotype. The chain recombines TRBV12-3 or TRBV12-4 with TRBJ2-7, with no clear D. Trimming pared 2 bases from V and 7 bases from J, leaving 12 bases between. This CDR3 contains 13 residues. Here the CDR3 DNA reads TGTGCCAGCAGTTTACAGTCCGTTGGGGAGCAGTACTTC. Its protein is CASSLQSVGEQYF.

Only a few counts were recorded for this clonotype. The chain carries TRBV6-9 and TRBJ2-7; 7 nucleotides align to TRBD1. The ends lost 0 bases at V and 0 bases at J; junction bases unmatched: 8. This CDR3 is built from 17 residues. In germline, CDR1 is MNHGY, CDR2 SVAAGI. The CDR3 here is CASSYSNRGLLSYEQYF. The CDR3 region has the DNA TGTGCCAGCAGTTATTCTAACAGGGGCCTCCTCTCCTACGAGCAGTACTTC.